This TCR beta chain was captured by sequencing in a study of T-cell memory formation after mild COVID-19 (dated by TCRdb to the early 2020s). Some background on the complete study: Most TCR sequence clusters were specific to one of the two donors. Two young, previously healthy adult volunteers, one female and one male, were included in the cohort. In two donors, T-cell clones that expanded and contracted after mild COVID-19 were followed by sequencing TCRalpha and TCRbeta repertoires longitudinally.

Reading from cysteine to phenylalanine, the CDR3 counts 11 amino acids. Of all the DNA, just the CDR3 is kept, 33 bases in frame from base 1. The CDR1 and CDR2 encoded by the germline V gene are MNHEY and SVGAGI. V is pared back by 5 bases and J by 9 bases, with 9 bases lying between the germline termini. The paper as a whole reports these results and caveats: The second-wave clones that peaked on day 37 were not confirmed to be SARS-CoV-2 specific. Balanced CD4/CD8 phenotypes were observed for clones contracting from day 15 to 85, whereas a bias towards CD4+ was observed for a second wave of clones expanding from day 15 to 37. The study included only a couple of mild cases, and larger cohorts that include severe cases with pre-infection samples were judged to be necessary. Contracting CD4+ clones were found mainly in CM and EM memory subsets, while CD8+ clones were enriched in EMRA. Some responding clones were found in pre-infection memory, which suggests that pre-existing cross-reactive memory T cells took part in the SARS-CoV-2 response.

Ficoll-Paque density gradient centrifugation was the method used to isolate PBMCs. Reads for this sample came from an Illumina NovaSeq 6000. TCRalpha and TCRbeta cDNA libraries were built by 5'RACE with constant-segment primers, adding sample barcodes and unique molecular identifiers. Trizol reagent was used to extract RNA from every sample. The libraries were amplified in two PCR steps, and the second step added a second sample barcode and Illumina TruSeq adapters. Sequencing of the libraries was done on an Illumina NovaSeq, producing 2 x 150 bp paired-end reads. Concerning the study's data processing: Demultiplexing of reads and collapsing into UMI-guided consensus sequences were performed with migec v1.2.7. Using mixcr v2.1.11, UMI consensuses were aligned to TRA and TRB V and J templates and then assembled into clonotypes. A clonotype was counted as expanded or contracted only when both edgeR and NoisET called the clonotype significant, with the noise models trained on biological replicates. For edgeR calls, a false discovery rate-adjusted p below 0.01 and a log2 fold-change threshold of 1 were applied. As an exploratory analysis of dynamics, max-normalized trajectories of the 1000 most abundant clonotypes were examined with PCA combined with hierarchical clustering. The CD4 or CD8 phenotype of responding clones was assigned using the separately sequenced CD4+ and CD8+ repertoires. TCRdb trimmed the raw reads at Q25, called clones with MiXCR and kept productive beta chains. All rows with the same CDR3 protein become a single entry with the most common DNA and genes. For this entry, the V and J calls and clone size follow TCRdb and not the study's own pipeline. This sample has 350,000 to 500,000 distinct CDR3 sequences in its table, and approximately 20% of those were observed once. 8.4% of the sample is taken by the ten largest.

A remark on this clonotype: Its antigen has not been determined. No quality values exist for individual bases; no much larger clone is one base distant.

The receptor comes from an adult woman who had mild COVID-19 (a few samples of this study predate the infection). The sample titles of this study are shuffled in the database, so cell type and time point are left out; the donor was told from shared clones. Sample: PBMCs or a T cell subset sorted from them (not recorded which). Recombination connected TRBV6-5 to TRBJ2-3; TRBD1 might be the D gene, on 6 matching bases. DNA sequence: TGTGCCAGCAGTGACACAGGGACGCAGTATTTT. This yields the protein CASSDTGTQYF.